The 19 T cell receptor beta chains reported below all come from one sample, sequenced in a study of T cells after yellow fever vaccination. One entry per CDR3 protein results from TCRdb running MiXCR on the 5' RACE reads. The table lists fewer than 500,000 distinct CDR3 sequences, around a sixth of them singletons, with roughly 19% in the top ten. The sequences come from PBMCs, collected before the yellow fever booster vaccination. These receptors all come from a man younger than 35 who received the YFV17D yellow fever vaccine.

Note on this clonotype: Sequence at one end of the junction differs from germline and may be a read error. The chain uses TRBV24-1 and TRBJ2-2; D gene unclear. Germline-derived CDR1 and CDR2 are KGHDR and SFDVKD. This CDR3 spans 13 amino acids. CDR3 in DNA: TGTGCCACCAGTGATCGGCCCCTTTGGGATCTGTTTTTT. Translating it yields CATSDRPLWDLFF.

This chain links TRBV20-1 with TRBJ2-7; a weak D match, TRBD2 (6 bases). Germline lookup yields CDR1 DFQATT and CDR2 SNEGSKA (reference sequence). Trimming took 0 bases from V and 1 from J, leaving 10 bases between them. The CDR3 length is 14 residues. As DNA, the CDR3 is TGCAGTGCTAGAGATCACCGGGGGTCCTACGAGCAGTACTTC. Protein sequence: CSARDHRGSYEQYF.

Only a few counts were recorded for this clonotype. The chain joins TRBV10-3 to TRBJ2-1; D not resolved. The V and J ends lost 7 bases and 6 bases respectively, with 13 bases between them. Looked up from germline, CDR1 is ENHRY and CDR2 is SYGVKD. The CDR3 is made up of 13 amino acids. CDR3 sequence (DNA): TGTGCCATCACCTCGACACCGCCCAATGAGCAGTTCTTC. This encodes CAITSTPPNEQFF.

This clonotype was detected only a few times. The V call is TRBV6-2 or TRBV6-3, the J call TRBJ1-1; D call uncertain. The germline V gene has CDR1 MNHEY and CDR2 SVGEGT. The CDR3 runs 13 residues. Deletions cut 0 bases from V and 8 bases from J, with 10 bases between. The CDR3 DNA sequence: TGTGCCAGCAGTTACTCGACACCGTTAGAAGCTTTCTTT. It translates to CASSYSTPLEAFF.

This clonotype occurred a few times. The chain links TRBV5-1 to TRBJ2-7, with a weak D call TRBD1 (6 bases). V was pared by 5 bases and J by 3 bases, with 18 bases between. The CDR3 has 15 amino acids. CDR1 SGHRS and CDR2 YFSETQ come from the germline V gene. In DNA form, the CDR3 reads TGCGCCAGCAGATCTACTCCCGAAGGGGGCTACGAGCAGTACGTC. This gives the protein CASRSTPEGGYEQYV.

This clonotype appeared a few times. The chain has TRBV7-3 and TRBJ2-2, with 9 bases identical to TRBD2. CDR1 and CDR2 from the germline V gene are SGHTA and FQGTGA. The length of the CDR3 is 14 residues. The junction had 6 bases not matched to a gene; V was cut back by 8 bases and J by 5 bases. The CDR3 DNA reads as TGTGCCAGCGGACCAAGCGGGGGGACCGGGGAGCTGTTTTTT. As protein: CASGPSGGTGELFF.

This clonotype was observed many times. The chain carries TRBV4-2 and TRBJ1-1; tentatively, D is TRBD1 (6 bases). With 0 bases removed from V and 4 bases from J, the gap between germline ends came to 9 bases. The germline V gene has CDR1 LGHNA and CDR2 YNFKEQ. This CDR3 region has 14 residues. CDR3 bases: TGTGCCAGCAGCCAAGATGGGGGGCGCACTGAAGCTTTCTTT. This sequence encodes CASSQDGGRTEAFF.

This clonotype occurred a few times. V usage is TRBV4-3 and J usage is TRBJ2-1; 9 bases agree with TRBD2. Germline CDR1 is LGHNA and CDR2 is YSLEER. This CDR3 region has 18 residues. V lost 0 bases to trimming and J lost 5 bases; unmatched junction nucleotides: 11. CDR3 amino acids: CASSQEEVGLARNNEQFF. In DNA form, the CDR3 reads TGCGCCAGCAGCCAAGAAGAGGTCGGACTAGCGCGTAACAATGAGCAGTTCTTC.

CDR3 DNA: TGTGCCAGCACCATCGGCTCAGGGGGCACTGAAGCTTTCTTT. Protein product: CASTIGSGGTEAFF. The chain joins TRBV6-2 or TRBV6-3 to TRBJ1-1; TRBD1 matches 7 bases. J lost 4 bases, V lost 7 bases, and 9 bases had no gene match. The CDR3 totals 14 residues. CDR1 MNHEY and CDR2 SVGEGT come from the germline V gene.

The V and J genes are TRBV18 and TRBJ2-7; TRBD1 agrees at 7 bases. Germline-derived CDR1 and CDR2 are KGHSH and LQKENI. The CDR3 length is 16 residues. With V trimmed by 3 bases and J by 0 bases, 8 bases remained unmatched. As DNA, the CDR3 is TGTGCCAGCTCACCGCTGGGGACAGTCAGCTCCTACGAGCAGTACGTC. Amino acids: CASSPLGTVSSYEQYV.

The chain joins TRBV20-1 to TRBJ2-3; 10 positions agree with TRBD2. This CDR3 contains 15 residues. The ends lost 4 bases at V and 5 bases at J; junction bases unmatched: 9. Looked up from germline, CDR1 is DFQATT and CDR2 is SNEGSKA (reference sequence). The CDR3 region is CSAKERGGLLDTQYF. The CDR3 DNA follows: TGCAGTGCTAAAGAGCGGGGGGGCCTTTTAGATACGCAGTATTTT.

Many counts were recorded for this clonotype. This rearrangement joins TRBV7-9 to TRBJ2-3; no clear D. With 8 bases removed from V and 3 bases from J, the gap between germline ends came to 18 bases. The germline gives CDR1 SEHNR, CDR2 FQNEAQ (reference sequence). The CDR3 has 15 amino acids. The CDR3 loop is CASGPRGFGTDTQYF. The DNA of the CDR3 is TGTGCCAGCGGTCCGAGAGGTTTTGGGACAGATACGCAGTATTTT.

This clonotype was recorded a few times. This rearrangement joins TRBV5-1 to TRBJ2-2; D may correspond to TRBD1 or TRBD2 (6 bases each). CDR3 length equals 15 residues. CDR1 is SGHRS, CDR2 YFSETQ, per germline. Trimming stripped 1 base from V and 8 bases from J, with 15 bases between. The CDR3 here is CASSLRRGAPGELFF. CDR3 DNA: TGCGCCAGCAGCTTGCGAAGGGGGGCTCCGGGGGAGCTGTTTTTT. The variable domain in full, completed from reference TRBV5-1 and TRBJ2-2, reads KAGVTQTPRYLIKTRGQQVTLSCSPISGHRSVSWYQQTPGQGLQFLFEYFSETQRNKGNFPGRFSGRQFSNSRSEMNVSTLELGDSALYLCASSLRRGAPGELFFGEGSRLTVL.

The chain combines TRBV19 with TRBJ1-5; D call uncertain. CDR1 and CDR2 from the germline V gene are LNHDA and SQIVND (reference sequence). V lost 2 bases and J lost 7, with 9 bases in between. The CDR3 has 13 residues. The CDR3 region has the DNA TGTGCCAGTAGTATATCCCGGGAACAGCCCCAGCATTTT. Translated: CASSISREQPQHF.

This clonotype was seen a handful of times. V is TRBV7-3 and J is TRBJ2-7; D not resolved. The CDR3 consists of 9 residues. The germline V gene has CDR1 SGHTA and CDR2 FQGTGA. The chain's CDR3 is CASSCYHLV. The CDR3 nucleotides are TGTGCCAGCAGCTGTTATCATCTCGTC.

V and J are TRBV6-1 and TRBJ2-5, with 12 bases fitting TRBD2. The CDR3 has 18 amino acids. The V segment lost 6 bases and the J segment 3 bases; nucleotides outside the gene matches: 14. Germline CDR1 MNHNS, CDR2 SASEGT. Written as DNA, the CDR3 is TGTGCCAGCAGGGGGAAGACTAGCGGGGGCCCTAGAAAAGAGACCCAGTACTTC. Protein product: CASRGKTSGGPRKETQYF.

The chain employs TRBV2 and TRBJ2-7; D call uncertain. The CDR3 contains 9 residues. Germline CDR1 SNHLY, CDR2 FYNNEI. Trimming shortened V by 8 bases and J by 6 bases, and 5 bases separated the two germline ends. Written as DNA, the CDR3 is TGTGCCAGCCCCCGCGAGCAGTACTTC. It specifies CASPREQYF.

This clonotype was found many times. The rearrangement joins TRBV5-6 to TRBJ2-1; D remains ambiguous. Germline CDR1 is SGHDT and CDR2 is YYEEEE. CDR3 size: 13 residues. V lost 0 bases, J lost 6 bases, and 7 bases lay in between. The CDR3 here is CASSLGAPNEQFF. As DNA, the CDR3 is TGTGCCAGCAGCTTGGGGGCCCCCAATGAGCAGTTCTTC.

The sample holds a few counts of this clonotype. The chain uses TRBV4-1 and TRBJ1-6; D unresolved. CDR1 MGHRA and CDR2 YSYEKL come from the germline V gene. V lost 0 bases and J lost 10, with 22 bases in between. The CDR3 extends over 18 amino acids. The CDR3 sequence is CASSQDSVGRTQSSPLHF. As DNA, the CDR3 is TGCGCCAGCAGCCAAGATTCCGTTGGGAGGACCCAATCATCACCCCTCCACTTT.